The source of this T cell receptor (beta chain) is a study of T cell responses to AZD1222 COVID-19 vaccine (dated by TCRdb to about 2021). Regarding the study in general: A total of more than 230 trial participants underwent TCR sequencing, of whom about 200 received two doses of AZD1222 and about 25 received two doses of the MenACWY control vaccine. Enrollment into the trials was organized by age into subgroups of 18-55, 56-69 and 70-plus years, and those subgroups contained roughly 150, 30 and 60 TCR-sequenced participants, respectively. Beyond this particular receptor, the publication reports: In the small 56-69-year group, the increase in depth fell short of significance, most likely because of low power. Conclusions about previously exposed vaccinees were limited because only a handful of AZD1222 recipients were SARS-CoV-2 seropositive at baseline. CD4 TCRs associated with the vaccine covered the entire spike protein, and the dominant responses were in regions 160-218 and 743-854. Because no samples from the day 14 peak response were available, repertoires could be characterized only after the peak T cell response. Reportedly, close to half of the unique spike-specific TCRs recognized epitopes lying outside the regions that are mutated in the B.1.351 and B.1.1.7 variants. Participants were mostly white British, with more females than males. The authors suggested clonal diversity may have been underestimated. Spike-specific TCR breadth and depth rose significantly after two AZD1222 doses compared with day 0 and with MenACWY recipients.

This sample's time point label indicates: about 28 days (+/-7) after the second vaccine dose. AZD1222 recipients given second doses at about 4 weeks or at about 12 weeks were pooled, since spike-specific TCR depth and breadth were not found to differ between the two schedules. Vaccinee samples were obtained from the UK trials COV001 and COV002, which included a single-blind randomized controlled phase 2/3 trial of AZD1222 (ChAdOx1 nCoV-19) in healthy adults. Trial participant PBMC samples were collected at day 0 and day 28 after the second dose for TCRbeta chain sequencing. Note on this clone: What antigen it recognizes has not been identified. There are no base qualities to consult, and no much larger clone falls within one base.

The CDR3, from cysteine to phenylalanine, totals 16 residues. Only CDR3 DNA remains: 48 bases, in frame from the first base. CDR1 and CDR2 are drawn from the germline V gene (reference sequence): LNHDA, SQIVND. The germline V end is reduced by 6 bases and the J end by 1 base; junction bases left unmatched: 9. The CDR3 regions of human TCRbeta chains were subjected to immunosequencing. The authors' analysis ran thus. TCRs in the repertoires were matched against a reference library of SARS-CoV-2-specific TCRs that had been generated with the MIRA antigen-specificity platform. Breadth meant the fraction of unique TCRs that were SARS-CoV-2-associated, whereas depth meant the fraction of total T cells that were SARS-CoV-2-associated. Using the MIRA data, each spike-specific TCR was mapped to the spike region that the TCR reacts to and placed in a CD4 or CD8 class. Log10-transformed breadth and depth values were compared by one-way ANOVA with Sidak's multiple comparisons tests. TCRdb limited this immuneACCESS table to in-frame rearrangements with V and J called. A share of clones is missing; checked studies link under half to unresolved V genes, and the rest is unexplained. That table furnishes V, J and clone size, whereas the DNA furnished D and trimming. The sample has tens of thousands of clones on record, 65% to 85% of them singletons. The leading ten clones occupy roughly 25% of the sample.

Specimen: peripheral blood, collected 28 days after the second AZD1222 dose. The sequence was collected from an adult who received the AZD1222 COVID-19 vaccine. The chain was built from TRBV19 and TRBJ1-1, with TRBD1 matching 9 junction bases. The DNA reads TGTGCCAGTAGGGGACCGGGACAGGGAGAGAACACTGAAGCTTTCTTT. Its amino acids are CASRGPGQGENTEAFF.